Listed below are T cell receptor beta chains from one sample, sequenced in a study of control samples from healthy donors and cancer patients. This table comes from immunoSEQ multiplex PCR, and its TCRdb copy is limited to in-frame clones, with some not included. Of just under 150,000 clones listed, more than 85% are singletons. The material sequenced was blood. These receptors were obtained from a man between 25 and 39 years old in good health. Both conserved end residues are part of each CDR3. D genes are given only for firm matches. Clone size is stated in some rows and not others, as once, few, many or a class when expanded.

D	size	V	J	DNA	CDR3
TRBD2	.	TRBV7-2	TRBJ2-7	TGTGCCAGCGGGGAGGGAACGGGGGGTTCCTACGAGCAGTACTTC	CASGEGTGGSYEQYF
TRBD1	.	TRBV19	TRBJ1-2	TGTGCCAGTAGTATCCCGACAGGGACTAACTATGGCTACACCTTC	CASSIPTGTNYGYTF
.	.	TRBV6-5	TRBJ2-3	TGTGCCAGCAGGGCACCGGACGCTCGCGCAGATACGCAGTATTTT	CASRAPDARADTQYF
.	.	TRBV15	TRBJ1-5	TGTGCCACCAGCAGAGAAAGGGGAGGCAATCAGCCCCAGCATTTT	CATSRERGGNQPQHF
.	.	TRBV6-2/TRBV6-3	TRBJ2-7	TGTGCCAGCAGTTCCGGGACGCTCTCCTACGAGCAGTACTTC	CASSSGTLSYEQYF
TRBD2	.	TRBV27	TRBJ2-1	TGTGCCAGCAGGTCGGGACTAGCTTTTTACAATGAGCAGTTCTTC	CASRSGLAFYNEQFF
TRBD2	.	TRBV7-9	TRBJ2-3	TGTGCCAGCAGCACGCGTAGCGGGGGGGCAGCAGATACGCAGTATTTT	CASSTRSGGAADTQYF
.	.	TRBV7-8	TRBJ1-1	TGTGCCAGCAGCTTATACCAGTCAGACACTGAAGCTTTCTTT	CASSLYQSDTEAFF
TRBD2	.	TRBV5-1	TRBJ2-7	TGCGCCAGCAGCTTAGCGGGGGAGACCTACGAGCAGTACTTC	CASSLAGETYEQYF
TRBD2	.	TRBV27	TRBJ2-1	TGTGCCAGCACCTCCACGGCATCCGGGGGGAGGTACAATGAGCAGTTCTTC	CASTSTASGGRYNEQFF
.	.	TRBV4-1	TRBJ1-2	TGCGCCAGCAGCCCCAAGGGTAGCTATGGCTACACCTTC	CASSPKGSYGYTF
.	.	TRBV19	TRBJ1-1	TGTGCCAGTACCTCCGATGGTTGGAACACTGAAGCTTTCTTT	CASTSDGWNTEAFF
.	.	TRBV9	TRBJ1-1	TGTGCCAGCAGCGTAGGGGGTATCAACACTGAAGCTTTCTTT	CASSVGGINTEAFF
.	.	TRBV7-9	TRBJ1-1	TGTGCCAGCAGCTTAGTAGAGGGGAACACTGAAGCTTTCTTT	CASSLVEGNTEAFF
.	.	TRBV7-2	TRBJ2-1	TGTGCCAGCAGCTTAGAGGCTCGCTCCTACAATGAGCAGTTCTTC	CASSLEARSYNEQFF
.	.	TRBV9	TRBJ2-3	TGTGCCAGCAGCGTGACGAGCACCATAGATACGCAGTATTTT	CASSVTSTIDTQYF
.	.	TRBV12-5	TRBJ2-7	TGTGCTAGTGGTTTGGTACAGGCTAGTATCCACGAGCAGTACTTC	CASGLVQASIHEQYF
TRBD1	.	TRBV19	TRBJ2-7	TGTGCCAGTAGTACGCGACAGGGAACTTCCTACGAGCAGTACTTC	CASSTRQGTSYEQYF
.	.	TRBV5-4	TRBJ2-7	TGTGCCAGCAGCCCCGACAGGAGCTTTTACGAGCAGTACTTC	CASSPDRSFYEQYF
TRBD2	.	TRBV9	TRBJ2-3	TGTGCCAGCAGCACTAGCGGGGGGTTGGATACGCAGTATTTT	CASSTSGGLDTQYF
.	few	TRBV5-4	TRBJ1-2	TGTGCCAGCCCTTCTATCGCTGGCTACACCTTC	CASPSIAGYTF
.	once	TRBV30	TRBJ1-1	TGTGCCTGGAGTGTAGGGGGGTTTGGCACTGAAGCTTTCTTT	CAWSVGGFGTEAFF
.	once	TRBV18	TRBJ1-1	TGTGCCAGCTCACCGATGATTTTAGGGAACACTGAAGCTTTCTTT	CASSPMILGNTEAFF
TRBD2	once	TRBV6-5	TRBJ2-1	TGTGCCAGCAGTTACCGGGGGGGCGGCGGTGAGCAGTTCTTC	CASSYRGGGGEQFF
.	.	TRBV19	TRBJ1-2	TGTGCCAGTAGTATTTCTGGGGACTATGGCTACACCTTC	CASSISGDYGYTF
.	.	TRBV9	TRBJ2-1	TGTGCCAGCAGCGGTTCCCTCACGCCCTCCAATGAGCAGTTCTTC	CASSGSLTPSNEQFF
TRBD1	.	TRBV6-2/TRBV6-3	TRBJ2-1	TGTGCCAGCAGTCCGGACAGGTCCTCCTACAATGAGCAGTTCTTC	CASSPDRSSYNEQFF
.	once	TRBV7-9	TRBJ1-2	TGTGCCAGCAGCTTAGCAGGAGGACCCGGCTACACCTTC	CASSLAGGPGYTF
.	few	TRBV5-1	TRBJ1-3	TGCGCCAGCAGCACCGGGATCTCTGGAAACACCATATATTTT	CASSTGISGNTIYF
.	.	TRBV6-6	TRBJ1-2	TGTGCCAGCCTTCCCCTTCGGGACGGTTATGGCTACACCTTC	CASLPLRDGYGYTF
.	.	TRBV5-4	TRBJ1-1	TGTGCCAGCAGCAGTATAGGGGGGAGTGGTACTGAAGCTTTCTTT	CASSSIGGSGTEAFF
.	.	TRBV5-5	TRBJ2-2	TGTGCCAGCAGCTTGGTCATCGGCAGGGCGAACACCGGGGAGCTGTTTTTT	CASSLVIGRANTGELFF
.	.	TRBV7-2	TRBJ2-3	TGTGCCAGCAGCTTAGAGGGGACCCAGTTTGTAGATACGCAGTATTTT	CASSLEGTQFVDTQYF
.	.	TRBV28	TRBJ2-7	TGTGCCAGCAGTTTCCTTTCGGGGCGCGAGCAGTACTTC	CASSFLSGREQYF
.	.	TRBV7-3	TRBJ2-1	TGTGCCAGCAGCCCTAAGCTGGGGGCTGGTGAGCAGTTCTTC	CASSPKLGAGEQFF
TRBD1	.	TRBV6-6	TRBJ1-2	TGTGCCAGCAGTCTAGGACAGGGGGCGGGGGGCTACACCTTC	CASSLGQGAGGYTF
.	.	TRBV18	TRBJ1-2	TGTGCCAGCTCACCACTAGTTTCCGGGACTAAGTATGGCTACACCTTC	CASSPLVSGTKYGYTF
TRBD1	.	TRBV3-1/TRBV3-2	TRBJ2-7	TGTGCCAGCAGCCAAGTTACAGGGGACGAGCAGTACTTC	CASSQVTGDEQYF
TRBD1	.	TRBV7-9	TRBJ1-6	TGTGCCAGCAGCTTAGAGGGGGCCGTTAATTCACCCCTCCACTTT	CASSLEGAVNSPLHF
TRBD1	.	TRBV18	TRBJ1-2	TGTGCCAGCTCACCCGGGACAGGCTTTAGAGGCTACACCTTC	CASSPGTGFRGYTF
.	once	TRBV30	TRBJ1-3	TGTGCCTGGAGTGTAGAGGGGACCAGGGAAAACACCATATATTTT	CAWSVEGTRENTIYF
TRBD1	.	TRBV6-5	TRBJ1-1	TGTGCCAGCAACCCCCCGGGACAGGGGAACACTGAAGCTTTCTTT	CASNPPGQGNTEAFF
TRBD1	.	TRBV10-2	TRBJ1-1	TGCGCCAGCAATTTGCGGACAGGGGGCGGGGGCACTGAAGCTTTCTTT	CASNLRTGGGGTEAFF
TRBD2	.	TRBV6-5	TRBJ2-1	TGTGCCAGCAGGTCTAGCGGGGGTTTGTTTGAGCAGTTCTTC	CASRSSGGLFEQFF
.	.	TRBV10-3	TRBJ2-1	TGTGCCATCAGTGATTTAGACGAGCAGTTCTTC	CAISDLDEQFF
TRBD1	.	TRBV27	TRBJ2-3	TGTGCCAGCAGTACGCCCTCAGGGACAGGGGGCGCGGTAGATACGCAGTATTTT	CASSTPSGTGGAVDTQYF
.	.	TRBV28	TRBJ1-5	TGTGCCAGCAGGTCAACGGGCACCGAGCATTATCAGCCCCAGCATTTT	CASRSTGTEHYQPQHF
.	.	TRBV5-5	TRBJ1-5	TGTGCCAGCAGCTTGGCCTGGGGGGCGCGTCAGCCCCAGCATTTT	CASSLAWGARQPQHF
.	.	TRBV27	TRBJ1-1	TGTGCCAGCAGTTCATGGGGCACTGAAGCTTTCTTT	CASSSWGTEAFF
TRBD1	.	TRBV5-6	TRBJ1-5	TGTGCCAGCAGCTTGAAAGGGGGCGCGACAACACATTTT	CASSLKGGATTHF
.	.	TRBV3-1/TRBV3-2	TRBJ2-7	TGTGCCAGCAGCCACAACAGGGCATACGAGCAGTACTTC	CASSHNRAYEQYF
TRBD1	.	TRBV19	TRBJ1-6	TGTGCCAGTAGTCCAGACGGACAGGTGATAGTCTCACCCCTCCACTTT	CASSPDGQVIVSPLHF